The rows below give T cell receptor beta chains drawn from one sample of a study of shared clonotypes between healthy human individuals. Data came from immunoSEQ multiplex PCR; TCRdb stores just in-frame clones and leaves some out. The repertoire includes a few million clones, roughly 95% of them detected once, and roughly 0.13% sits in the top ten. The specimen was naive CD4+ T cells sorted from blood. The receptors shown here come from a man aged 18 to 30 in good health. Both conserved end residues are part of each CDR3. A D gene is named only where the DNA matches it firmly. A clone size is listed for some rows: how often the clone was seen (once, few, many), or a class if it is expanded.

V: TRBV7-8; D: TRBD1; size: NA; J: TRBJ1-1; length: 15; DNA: TGTGCCAGCAGCGGATGGGACAGCGGGAACACTGAAGCTTTCTTT; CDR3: CASSGWDSGNTEAFF
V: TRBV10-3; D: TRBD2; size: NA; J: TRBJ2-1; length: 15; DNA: TGTGCCATCACACCCGGGACTAGCGGCTACAATGAGCAGTTCTTC; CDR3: CAITPGTSGYNEQFF
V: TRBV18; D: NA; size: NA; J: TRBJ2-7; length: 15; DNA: TGTGCCAGCTCAGCCACCAACGGGGTGTCCTACGAGCAGTACTTC; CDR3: CASSATNGVSYEQYF
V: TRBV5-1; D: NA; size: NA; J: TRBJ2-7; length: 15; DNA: TGCGCCAGCAGTATCCCGAGAGGGGGGCAAGACGAGCAGTACTTC; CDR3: CASSIPRGGQDEQYF
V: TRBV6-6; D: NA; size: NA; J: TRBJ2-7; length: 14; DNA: TGTGCCAGCAGTTACGGTGAGGGGCGCTACGAGCAGTACTTC; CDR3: CASSYGEGRYEQYF
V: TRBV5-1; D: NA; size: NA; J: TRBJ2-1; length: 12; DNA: TGCGCCAGCAAAGAGCAGCAGGATGAGCAGTTCTTC; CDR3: CASKEQQDEQFF
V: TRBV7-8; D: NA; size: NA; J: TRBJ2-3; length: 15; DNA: TGTGCCAGCAGCCCATGGACTGTAGGCACAGATACGCAGTATTTT; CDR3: CASSPWTVGTDTQYF
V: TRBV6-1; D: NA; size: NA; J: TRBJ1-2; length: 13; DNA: TGTGCCAGTAGGGACACCGCTAACTATGGCTACACCTTC; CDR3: CASRDTANYGYTF
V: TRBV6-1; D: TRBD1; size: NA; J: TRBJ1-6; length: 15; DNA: TGTGCCAGCATCCTGGCGGGACAGATTAATTCACCCCTCCACTTT; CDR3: CASILAGQINSPLHF
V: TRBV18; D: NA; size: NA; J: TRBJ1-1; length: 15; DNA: TGTGCCAGCTCACCCCAGGGTTTCGCGGACACTGAAGCTTTCTTT; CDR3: CASSPQGFADTEAFF
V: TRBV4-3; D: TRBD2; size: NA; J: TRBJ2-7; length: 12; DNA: TGCGCCAGCAGCCAAGCGGGAGGGGAGCAGTACTTC; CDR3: CASSQAGGEQYF
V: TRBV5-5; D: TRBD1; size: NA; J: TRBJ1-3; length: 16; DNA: TGTGCCAGCAGCTTAGCGGACAGGGTCTCTGGAAACACCATATATTTT; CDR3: CASSLADRVSGNTIYF
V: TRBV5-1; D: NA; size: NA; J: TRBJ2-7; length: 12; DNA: TGCGCCAGCAGCCCCGACCGCTACGAGCAGTACTTC; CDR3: CASSPDRYEQYF
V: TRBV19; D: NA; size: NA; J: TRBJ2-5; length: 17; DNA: TGTGCCAGTAGTACTACGGTGGAGCAGGGTCGGAGGGTTGCCCAGTACTTC; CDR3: CASSTTVEQGRRVAQYF
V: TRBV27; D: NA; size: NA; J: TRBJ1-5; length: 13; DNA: TGTGCCAGCAGTTTATCCTCCGCCGGGCCCCAGCATTTT; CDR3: CASSLSSAGPQHF
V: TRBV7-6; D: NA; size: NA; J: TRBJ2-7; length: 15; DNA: TGTGCCAGCAGCTTTGTCCGGCAGGATGCACGGGAGCAGTACTTC; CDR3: CASSFVRQDAREQYF
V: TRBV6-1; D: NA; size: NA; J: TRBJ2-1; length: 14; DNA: TGTGCCAGCGTACGGGACGGCGGATACAATGAGCAGTTCTTC; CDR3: CASVRDGGYNEQFF
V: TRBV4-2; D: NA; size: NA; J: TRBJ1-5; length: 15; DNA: TGTGCCAGCAGCATAGACACAGGGAGTCCTCAGCCCCAGCATTTT; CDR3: CASSIDTGSPQPQHF
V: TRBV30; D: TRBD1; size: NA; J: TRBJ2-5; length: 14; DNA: TGTGCCTGGGGGACAGGGGGAAATGAAGAGACCCAGTACTTC; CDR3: CAWGTGGNEETQYF
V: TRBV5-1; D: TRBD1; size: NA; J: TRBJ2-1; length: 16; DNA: TGCGCCAGCAGCTCGTCGGGACAGGGGCCATACAATGAGCAGTTCTTC; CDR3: CASSSSGQGPYNEQFF
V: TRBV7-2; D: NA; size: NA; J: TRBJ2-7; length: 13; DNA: TGTGCCAGCAGCTTAGGCCGGTCCTACGAGCAGTACTTC; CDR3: CASSLGRSYEQYF
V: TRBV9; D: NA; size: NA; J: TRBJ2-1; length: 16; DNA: TGTGCCAGCAGCGTACACTCCGATGGCCCCTACAATGAGCAGTTCTTC; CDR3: CASSVHSDGPYNEQFF
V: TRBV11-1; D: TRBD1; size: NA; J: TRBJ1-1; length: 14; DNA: TGTGCCAGCAGCTCCCAACAGGGGGTGGATGAAGCTTTCTTT; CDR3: CASSSQQGVDEAFF
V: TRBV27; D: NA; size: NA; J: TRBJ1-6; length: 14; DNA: TGTGCCAGCAGTACCGGTGAAAGGAATTCACCCCTCCACTTT; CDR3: CASSTGERNSPLHF
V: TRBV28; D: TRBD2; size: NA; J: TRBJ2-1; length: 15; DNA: TGTGCCAGCACCTGGGGAGCGGGGGGGCCATCAAGTCCGTTCTTC; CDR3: CASTWGAGGPSSPFF
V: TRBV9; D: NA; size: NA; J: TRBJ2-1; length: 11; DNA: TGTGCCAGCAGCACCGGACAGTCGCAGTTCTTC; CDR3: CASSTGQSQFF
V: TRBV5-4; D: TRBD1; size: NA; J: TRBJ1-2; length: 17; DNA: TGTGCCAGCAGCTTGGTTACCGGGACAGGGTTTGACTATGGCTACACCTTC; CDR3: CASSLVTGTGFDYGYTF
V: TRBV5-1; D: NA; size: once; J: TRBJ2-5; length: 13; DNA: TGCGCCAGCAGCGTACAGGGCCGGGAGACCCAGTACTTC; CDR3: CASSVQGRETQYF
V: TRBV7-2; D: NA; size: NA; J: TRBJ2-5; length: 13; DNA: TGTGCCAGCAGCTTAGAGGGCTGGGAGACCCAGTACTTC; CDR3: CASSLEGWETQYF
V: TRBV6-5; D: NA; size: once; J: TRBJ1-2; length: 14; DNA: TGTGCCAGCAGTTACTCGATGGGGCTCTATGGCTACACCTTC; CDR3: CASSYSMGLYGYTF
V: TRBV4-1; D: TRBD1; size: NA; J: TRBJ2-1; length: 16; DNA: TGCGCCAGCAGCCAAGAAGCAGGGGGTTCTTACAATGAGCAGTTCTTC; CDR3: CASSQEAGGSYNEQFF
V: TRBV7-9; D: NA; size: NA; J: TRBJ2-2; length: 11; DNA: TGTGCCAGCAGCTTAGTGGAGGAGCTGTTTTTT; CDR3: CASSLVEELFF
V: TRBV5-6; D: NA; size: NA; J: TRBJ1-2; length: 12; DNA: TGTGCCAGCAGCTTTATGGACAGAGGCTACACCTTC; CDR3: CASSFMDRGYTF
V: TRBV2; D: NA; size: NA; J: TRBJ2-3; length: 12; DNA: TGTGCCAGCAAAGAAGGGACATATACGCAGTATTTT; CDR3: CASKEGTYTQYF
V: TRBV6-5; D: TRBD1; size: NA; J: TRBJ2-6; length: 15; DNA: TGTGCCAGCACTACAGGGGCCTCTGGGGCCAACGTCCTGACTTTC; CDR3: CASTTGASGANVLTF
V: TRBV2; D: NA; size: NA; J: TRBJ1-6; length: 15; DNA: TGTGCCAGCAGTGAAATGGGCAGTAATAATTCACCCCTCCACTTT; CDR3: CASSEMGSNNSPLHF
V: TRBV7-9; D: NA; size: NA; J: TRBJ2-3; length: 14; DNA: TGTGCCAGCAGCTTAGCCGTCCTCACAGATACGCAGTATTTT; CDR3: CASSLAVLTDTQYF
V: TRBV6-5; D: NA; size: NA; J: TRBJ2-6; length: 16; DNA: TGTGCCAGCAGTTCCCCCCCGGGGAGTGGGGCCAACGTCCTGACTTTC; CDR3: CASSSPPGSGANVLTF
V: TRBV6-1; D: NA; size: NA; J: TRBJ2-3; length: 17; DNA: TGTGCCAGCAGTGCAAACCTAGGGAACACCTTCACAGATACGCAGTATTTT; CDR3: CASSANLGNTFTDTQYF
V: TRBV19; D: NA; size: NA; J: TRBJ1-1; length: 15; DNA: TGTGCCAGTAGTTTCGACAGACTCCGGAACACTGAAGCTTTCTTT; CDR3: CASSFDRLRNTEAFF
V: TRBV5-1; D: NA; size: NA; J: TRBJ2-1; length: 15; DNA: TGCGCCAGCAGCTTGGGTGGGACCACCCACAATGAGCAGTTCTTC; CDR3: CASSLGGTTHNEQFF
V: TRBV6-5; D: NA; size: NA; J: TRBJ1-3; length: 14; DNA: TGTGCCAGCAGTACCCCAGGGTCTGGAAACACCATATATTTT; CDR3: CASSTPGSGNTIYF
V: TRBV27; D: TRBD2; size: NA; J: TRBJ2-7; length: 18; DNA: TGTGCCAGCAGTTTGGAAGGGCCTAGCGGGATTGGATCCTACGAGCAGTACTTC; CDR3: CASSLEGPSGIGSYEQYF
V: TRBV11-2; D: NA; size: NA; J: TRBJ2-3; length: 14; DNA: TGTGCCAGCAGCCGCACAGAGTTCACAGATACGCAGTATTTT; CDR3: CASSRTEFTDTQYF
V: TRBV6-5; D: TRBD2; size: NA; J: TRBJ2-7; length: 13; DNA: TGTGCCAGCAGAAATAGCGGGACTTACGAGCAGTACTTC; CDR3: CASRNSGTYEQYF
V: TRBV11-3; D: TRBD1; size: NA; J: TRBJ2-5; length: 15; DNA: TGTGCCAGCAGCTTAGGGGGGACAGATCAAGAGACCCAGTACTTC; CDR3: CASSLGGTDQETQYF
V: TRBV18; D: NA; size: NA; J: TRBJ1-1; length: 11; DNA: TGTGCCAGCTCACGAGGGCCTGAAGCTTTCTTT; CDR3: CASSRGPEAFF
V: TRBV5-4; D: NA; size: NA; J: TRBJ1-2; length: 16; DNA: TGTGCCAGCAGCTTGGCGGGACGGCAAGCTAACTATGGCTACACCTTC; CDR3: CASSLAGRQANYGYTF